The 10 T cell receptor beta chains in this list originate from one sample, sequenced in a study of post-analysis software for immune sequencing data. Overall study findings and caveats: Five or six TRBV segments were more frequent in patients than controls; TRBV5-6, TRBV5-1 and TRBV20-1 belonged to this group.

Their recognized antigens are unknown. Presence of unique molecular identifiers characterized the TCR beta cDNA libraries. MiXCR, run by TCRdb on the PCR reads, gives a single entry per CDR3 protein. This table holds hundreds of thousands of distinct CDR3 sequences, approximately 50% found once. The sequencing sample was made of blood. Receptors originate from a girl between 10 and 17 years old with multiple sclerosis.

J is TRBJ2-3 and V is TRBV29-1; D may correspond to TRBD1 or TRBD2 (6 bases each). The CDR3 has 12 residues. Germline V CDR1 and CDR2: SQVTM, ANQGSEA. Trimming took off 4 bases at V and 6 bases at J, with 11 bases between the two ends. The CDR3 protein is CSVGGGWDTQYF. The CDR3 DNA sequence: TGCAGCGTTGGAGGGGGGTGGGATACGCAGTATTTT.

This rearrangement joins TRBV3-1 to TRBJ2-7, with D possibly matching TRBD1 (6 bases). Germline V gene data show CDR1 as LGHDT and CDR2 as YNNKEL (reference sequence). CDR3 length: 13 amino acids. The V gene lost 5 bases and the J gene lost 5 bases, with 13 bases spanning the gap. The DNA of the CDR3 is TGTGCCAGCAGCTCACGTGGGGGCAACGAGCAGTACTTC. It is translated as CASSSRGGNEQYF.

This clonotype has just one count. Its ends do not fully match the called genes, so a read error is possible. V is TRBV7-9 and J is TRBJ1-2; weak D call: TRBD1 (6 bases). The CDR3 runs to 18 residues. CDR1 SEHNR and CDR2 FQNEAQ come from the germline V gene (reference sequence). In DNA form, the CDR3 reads TGTGCCTGCAGCTTAGGTCACTCGAAAGACAGGACACTCTATGGCTACACCTTC. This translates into CACSLGHSKDRTLYGYTF.

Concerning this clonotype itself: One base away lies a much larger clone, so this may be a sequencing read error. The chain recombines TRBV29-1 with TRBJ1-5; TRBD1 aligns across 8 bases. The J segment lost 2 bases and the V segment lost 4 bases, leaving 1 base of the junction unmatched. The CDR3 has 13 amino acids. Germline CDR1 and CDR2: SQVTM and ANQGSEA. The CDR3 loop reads CSVADRGNQPQHF. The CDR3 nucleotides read TGCAGCGTTGCGGACAGGGGCAATCAGCCCCAGCATTTT.

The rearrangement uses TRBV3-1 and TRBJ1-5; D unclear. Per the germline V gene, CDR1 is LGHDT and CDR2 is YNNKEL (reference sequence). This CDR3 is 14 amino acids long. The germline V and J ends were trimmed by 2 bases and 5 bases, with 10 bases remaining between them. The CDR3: CASSQLGKDQPQHF. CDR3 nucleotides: TGTGCCAGCAGCCAATTGGGGAAAGATCAGCCCCAGCATTTT.

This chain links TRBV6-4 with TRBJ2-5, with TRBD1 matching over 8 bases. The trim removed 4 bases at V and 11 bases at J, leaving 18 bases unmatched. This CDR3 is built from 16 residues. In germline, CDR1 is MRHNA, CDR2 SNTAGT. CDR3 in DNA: TGTGCCAGCAGTGCGACAGGGGTCGGTATCTACAATGAGCAGTACTTC. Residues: CASSATGVGIYNEQYF.

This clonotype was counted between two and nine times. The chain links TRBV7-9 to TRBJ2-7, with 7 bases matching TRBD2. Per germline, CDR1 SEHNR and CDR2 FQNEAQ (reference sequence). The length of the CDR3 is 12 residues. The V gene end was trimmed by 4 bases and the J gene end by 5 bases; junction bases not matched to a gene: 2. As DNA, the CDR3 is TGTGCCAGCAGCTCCACTAGCGACGAGCAGTACTTC. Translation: CASSSTSDEQYF.

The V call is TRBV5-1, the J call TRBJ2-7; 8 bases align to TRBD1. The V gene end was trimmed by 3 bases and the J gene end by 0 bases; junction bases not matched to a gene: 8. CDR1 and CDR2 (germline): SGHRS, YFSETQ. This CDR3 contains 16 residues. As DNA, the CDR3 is TGCGCCAGCAGCTGGCGCGGGACAGGAAGCTCCTACGAGCAGTACTTC. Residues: CASSWRGTGSSYEQYF. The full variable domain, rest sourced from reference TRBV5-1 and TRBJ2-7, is KAGVTQTPRYLIKTRGQQVTLSCSPISGHRSVSWYQQTPGQGLQFLFEYFSETQRNKGNFPGRFSGRQFSNSRSEMNVSTLELGDSALYLCASSWRGTGSSYEQYFGPGTRLTVT.

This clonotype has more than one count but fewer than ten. This CDR3 is CASSFQGSVEQYF. The CDR3, as DNA: TGCGCCAGCAGCTTTCAGGGGTCCGTCGAGCAGTACTTC. The chain combines TRBV5-1 with TRBJ2-5; weak D call: TRBD1 (6 bases). The J call may be faulty, since TRBJ2-7 better matches the DNA end. CDR1 is SGHRS, CDR2 YFSETQ, per germline. This CDR3 has 13 residues.

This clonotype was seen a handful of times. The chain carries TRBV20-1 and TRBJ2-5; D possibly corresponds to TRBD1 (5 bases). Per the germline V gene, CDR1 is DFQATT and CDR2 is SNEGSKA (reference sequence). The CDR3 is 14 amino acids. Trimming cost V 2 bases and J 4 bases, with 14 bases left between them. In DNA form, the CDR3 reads TGCAGTGCTAGACCACCGACAGTTGGAGAGACCCAGTACTTC. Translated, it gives CSARPPTVGETQYF.